The present entry profiles one T cell receptor beta chain with its context. V shed 5 bases, J shed 2 bases, and the junction held 8 bases outside the gene matches. The CDR3 sequence is 15 residues long. The germline gives CDR1 MNHEY, CDR2 SMNVEV (reference sequence). This sample stems from a study of blood T cell repertoires in COVID-19. Turning to the study itself: Donors in the United States, Italy and Spain gave samples during acute or convalescent COVID-19. PBMCs, B-cell-depleted T cells, or T cells provided the cDNA or gDNA that made up the material.

How the authors handled the data: Reference gene primer amplification gave nucleated cell count estimates. This table comes from immunoSEQ multiplex PCR, and its TCRdb copy is limited to in-frame clones, with some not included. V, J and clone size reflect that table, while D and trimming were determined from the DNA. The data hold 150,000 to 200,000 clones, with approximately 88% observed a single time. The sequencing sample was made of peripheral blood. The chain links TRBV27 to TRBJ2-7, with TRBD2 matching over 8 bases. The source is a woman between 25 and 40 years old with acute or convalescent COVID-19. DNA for the CDR3: TGTGCCAGCAGTGCTGGACTAGCCGCTACCTACGAGCAGTACTTC. This translates into CASSAGLAATYEQYF.